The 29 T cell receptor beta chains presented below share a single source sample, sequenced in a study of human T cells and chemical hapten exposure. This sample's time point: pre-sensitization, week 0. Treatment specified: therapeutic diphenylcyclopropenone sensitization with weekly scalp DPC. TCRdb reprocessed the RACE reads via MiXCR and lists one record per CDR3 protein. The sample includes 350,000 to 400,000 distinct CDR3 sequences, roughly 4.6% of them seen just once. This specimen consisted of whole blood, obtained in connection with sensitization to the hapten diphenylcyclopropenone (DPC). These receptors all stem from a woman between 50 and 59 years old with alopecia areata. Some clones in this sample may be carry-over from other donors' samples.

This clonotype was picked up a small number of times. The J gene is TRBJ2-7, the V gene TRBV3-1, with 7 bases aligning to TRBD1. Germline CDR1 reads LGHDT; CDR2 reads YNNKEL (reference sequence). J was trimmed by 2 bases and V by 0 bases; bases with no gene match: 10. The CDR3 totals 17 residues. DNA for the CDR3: TGTGCCAGCAGCCAAGATTTGTACAGGGGACCCACCTACGAGCAGTACTTC. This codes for CASSQDLYRGPTYEQYF.

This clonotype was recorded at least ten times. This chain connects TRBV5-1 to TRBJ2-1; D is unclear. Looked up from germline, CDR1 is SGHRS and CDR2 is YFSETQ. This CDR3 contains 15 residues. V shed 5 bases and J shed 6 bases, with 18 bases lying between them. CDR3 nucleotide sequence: TGCGCCAGCAGTCTTGGACCAGATTTCGGCAATGAGCAGTTCTTC. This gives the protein CASSLGPDFGNEQFF.

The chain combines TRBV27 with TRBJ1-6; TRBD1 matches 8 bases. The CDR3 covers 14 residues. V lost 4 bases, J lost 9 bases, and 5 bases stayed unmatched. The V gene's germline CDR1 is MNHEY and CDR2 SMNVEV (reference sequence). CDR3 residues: CASSSDRASSPLHF. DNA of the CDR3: TGTGCCAGCAGTTCGGACAGGGCGAGTTCACCCCTCCACTTT.

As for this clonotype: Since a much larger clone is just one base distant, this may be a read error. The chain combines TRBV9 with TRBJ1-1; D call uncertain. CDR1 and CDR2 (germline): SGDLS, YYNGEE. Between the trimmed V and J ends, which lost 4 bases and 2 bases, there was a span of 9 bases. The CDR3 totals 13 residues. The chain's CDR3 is CASSPEPNTEAFF. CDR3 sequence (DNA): TGTGCCAGCAGCCCGGAGCCCAACACTGAAGCTTTCTTT.

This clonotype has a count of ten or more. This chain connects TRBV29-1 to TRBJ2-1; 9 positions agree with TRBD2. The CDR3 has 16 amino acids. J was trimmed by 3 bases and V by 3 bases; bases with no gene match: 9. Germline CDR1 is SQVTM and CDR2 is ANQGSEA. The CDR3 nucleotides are TGCAGCGTTGAGGGACTAGCTGACGTCTTCTACAATGAGCAGTTCTTC. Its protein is CSVEGLADVFYNEQFF.

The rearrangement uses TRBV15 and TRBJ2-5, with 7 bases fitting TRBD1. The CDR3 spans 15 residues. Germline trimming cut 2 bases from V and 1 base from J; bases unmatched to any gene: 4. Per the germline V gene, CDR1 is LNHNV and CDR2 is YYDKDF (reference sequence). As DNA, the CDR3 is TGTGCCACCAGCAGAACTACAGGGGCCCAAGAGACCCAGTACTTC. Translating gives CATSRTTGAQETQYF.

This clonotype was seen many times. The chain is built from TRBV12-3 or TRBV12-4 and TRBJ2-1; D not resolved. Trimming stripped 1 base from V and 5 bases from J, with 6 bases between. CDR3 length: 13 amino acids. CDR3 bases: TGTGCCAGCAGTTTAGGAGCGAACAATGAGCAGTTCTTC. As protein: CASSLGANNEQFF.

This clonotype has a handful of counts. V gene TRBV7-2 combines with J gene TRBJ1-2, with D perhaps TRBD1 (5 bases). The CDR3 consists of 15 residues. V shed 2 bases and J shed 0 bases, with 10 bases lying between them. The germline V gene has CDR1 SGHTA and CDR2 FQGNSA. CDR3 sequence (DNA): TGTGCCAGCAGCTTAAACAGGCCCTCTAACTATGGCTACACCTTC. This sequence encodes CASSLNRPSNYGYTF.

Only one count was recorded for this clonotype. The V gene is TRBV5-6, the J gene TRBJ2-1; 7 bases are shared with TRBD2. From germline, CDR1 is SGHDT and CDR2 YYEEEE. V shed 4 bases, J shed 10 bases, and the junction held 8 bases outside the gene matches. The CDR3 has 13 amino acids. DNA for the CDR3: TGTGCCAGCAGCCCAGGGACTATAGGGGAGCAGTTCTTC. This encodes CASSPGTIGEQFF.

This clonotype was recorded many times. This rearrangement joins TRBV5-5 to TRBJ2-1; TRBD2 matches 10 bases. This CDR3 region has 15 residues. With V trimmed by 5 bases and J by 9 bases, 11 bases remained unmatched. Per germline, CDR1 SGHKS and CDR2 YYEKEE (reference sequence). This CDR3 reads CASSPGTSVLGEQFF. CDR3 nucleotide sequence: TGTGCCAGCAGTCCCGGGACTAGCGTATTAGGTGAGCAGTTCTTC.

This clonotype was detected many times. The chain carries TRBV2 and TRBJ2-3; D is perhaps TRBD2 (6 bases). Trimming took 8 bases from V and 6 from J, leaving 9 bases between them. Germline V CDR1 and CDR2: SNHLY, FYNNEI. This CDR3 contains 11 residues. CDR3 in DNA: TGTGCCAGCCTGCTAGCGGATACGCAGTATTTT. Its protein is CASLLADTQYF.

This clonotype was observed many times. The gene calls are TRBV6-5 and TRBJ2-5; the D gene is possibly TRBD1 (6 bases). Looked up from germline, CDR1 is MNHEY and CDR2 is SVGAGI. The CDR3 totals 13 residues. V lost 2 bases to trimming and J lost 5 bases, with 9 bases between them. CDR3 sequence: CASSYRRGETQYF. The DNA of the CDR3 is TGTGCCAGCAGTTACCGCAGGGGCGAGACCCAGTACTTC.

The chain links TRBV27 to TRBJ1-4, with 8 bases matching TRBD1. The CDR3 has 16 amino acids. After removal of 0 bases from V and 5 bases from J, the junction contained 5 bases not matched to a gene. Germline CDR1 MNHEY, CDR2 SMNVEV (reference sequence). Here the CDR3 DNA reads TGTGCCAGCAGTTTATCCGGACAGGGTCGAAATGAAAAACTGTTTTTT. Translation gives CASSLSGQGRNEKLFF. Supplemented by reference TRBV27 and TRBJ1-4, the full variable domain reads EAQVTQNPRYLITVTGKKLTVTCSQNMNHEYMSWYRQDPGLGLRQIYYSMNVEVTDKGDVPEGYKVSRKEKRNFPLILESPSPNQTSLYFCASSLSGQGRNEKLFFGSGTQLSVL.

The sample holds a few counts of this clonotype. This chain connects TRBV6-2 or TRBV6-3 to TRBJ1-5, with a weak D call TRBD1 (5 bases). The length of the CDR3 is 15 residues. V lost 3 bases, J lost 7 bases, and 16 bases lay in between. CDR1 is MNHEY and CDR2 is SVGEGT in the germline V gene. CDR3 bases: TGTGCCAGCAGTTATACTCAGGGAGAAGGCCAGCCCCAGCATTTT. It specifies CASSYTQGEGQPQHF.

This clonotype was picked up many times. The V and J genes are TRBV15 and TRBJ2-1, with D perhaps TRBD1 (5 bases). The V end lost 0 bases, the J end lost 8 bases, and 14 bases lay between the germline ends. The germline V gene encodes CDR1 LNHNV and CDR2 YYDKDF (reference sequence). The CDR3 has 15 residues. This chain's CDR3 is CATSRDNRLWDEQFF. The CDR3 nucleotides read TGTGCCACCAGCAGAGATAACAGGCTCTGGGATGAGCAGTTCTTC.

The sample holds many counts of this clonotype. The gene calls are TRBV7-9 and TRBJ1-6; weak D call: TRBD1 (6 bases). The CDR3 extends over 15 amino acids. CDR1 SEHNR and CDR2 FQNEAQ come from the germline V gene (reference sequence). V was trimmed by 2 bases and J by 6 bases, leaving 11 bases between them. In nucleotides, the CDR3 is TGTGCCAGCAGCTTACTACAGGGCTCTAATTCACCCCTCCACTTT. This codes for CASSLLQGSNSPLHF.

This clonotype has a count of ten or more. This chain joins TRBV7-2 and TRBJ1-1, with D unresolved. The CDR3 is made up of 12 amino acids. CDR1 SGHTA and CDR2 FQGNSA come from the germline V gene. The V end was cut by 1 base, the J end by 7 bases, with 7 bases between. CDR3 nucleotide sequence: TGTGCCAGCAGCTTAGAGTTAGGTGAAGCTTTCTTT. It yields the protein CASSLELGEAFF.

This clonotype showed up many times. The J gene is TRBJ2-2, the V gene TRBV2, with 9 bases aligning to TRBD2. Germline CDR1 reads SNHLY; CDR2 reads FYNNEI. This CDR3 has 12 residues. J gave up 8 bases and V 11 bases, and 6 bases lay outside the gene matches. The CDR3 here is CAGGLAIGELFF. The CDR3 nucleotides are TGTGCCGGTGGACTAGCGATTGGGGAGCTGTTTTTT.

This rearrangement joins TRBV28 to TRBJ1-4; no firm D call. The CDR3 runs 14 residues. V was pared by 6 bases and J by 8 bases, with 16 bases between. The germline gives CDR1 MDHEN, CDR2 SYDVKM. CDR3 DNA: TGTGCCAGCAGAAGGACTGTCGTTAGGGAAAAACTGTTTTTT. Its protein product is CASRRTVVREKLFF.

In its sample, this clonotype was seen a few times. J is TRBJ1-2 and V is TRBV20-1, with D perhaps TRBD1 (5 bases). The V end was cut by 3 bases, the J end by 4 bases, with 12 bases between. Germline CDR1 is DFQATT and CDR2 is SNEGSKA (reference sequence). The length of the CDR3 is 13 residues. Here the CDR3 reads CSASNQGSYGYTF. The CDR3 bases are TGCAGTGCTAGTAATCAGGGAAGCTATGGCTACACCTTC.

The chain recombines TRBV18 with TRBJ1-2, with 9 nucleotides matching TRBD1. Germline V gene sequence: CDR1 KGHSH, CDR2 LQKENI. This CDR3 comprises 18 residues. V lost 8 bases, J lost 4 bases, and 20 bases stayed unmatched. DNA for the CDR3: TGTGCCAGCAATTACCCCCCGGGACAGGGCCCGAGGGGCTATGGCTACACCTTC. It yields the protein CASNYPPGQGPRGYGYTF.

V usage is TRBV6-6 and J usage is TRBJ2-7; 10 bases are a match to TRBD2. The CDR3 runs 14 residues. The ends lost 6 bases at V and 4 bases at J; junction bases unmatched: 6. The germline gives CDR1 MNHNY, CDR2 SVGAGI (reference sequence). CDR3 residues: CASSLAGVGYEQYF. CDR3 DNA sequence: TGTGCCAGCAGCCTAGCGGGAGTGGGGTACGAGCAGTACTTC.

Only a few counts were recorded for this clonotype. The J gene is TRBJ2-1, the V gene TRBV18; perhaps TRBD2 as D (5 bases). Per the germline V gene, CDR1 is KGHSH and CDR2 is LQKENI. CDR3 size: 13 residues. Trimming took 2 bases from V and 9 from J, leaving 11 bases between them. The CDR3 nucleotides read TGTGCCAGCTCACCATCACTAGAGAGTGAGCAGTTCTTC. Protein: CASSPSLESEQFF.

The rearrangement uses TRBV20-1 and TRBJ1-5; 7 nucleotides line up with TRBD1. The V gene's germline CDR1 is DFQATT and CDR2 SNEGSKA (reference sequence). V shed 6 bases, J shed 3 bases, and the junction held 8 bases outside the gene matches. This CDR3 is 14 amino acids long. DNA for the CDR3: TGCAGTGCCGCGACAGGGATGGACAATCAGCCCCAGCATTTT. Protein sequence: CSAATGMDNQPQHF.

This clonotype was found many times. CDR3 in DNA: TGCAGCGTGGGGAAGGGATCTGAAGCTTTCTTT. Translated, it gives CSVGKGSEAFF. The J gene is TRBJ1-1, the V gene TRBV29-1, with D uncertain. The V and J ends lost 6 bases and 6 bases respectively, with 11 bases between them. This CDR3 contains 11 residues. CDR1 is SQVTM and CDR2 is ANQGSEA in the germline V gene.

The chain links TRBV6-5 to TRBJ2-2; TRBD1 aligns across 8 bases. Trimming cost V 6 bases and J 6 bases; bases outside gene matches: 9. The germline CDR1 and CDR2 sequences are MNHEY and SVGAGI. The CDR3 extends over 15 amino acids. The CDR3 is CASSPSGGVAGELFF. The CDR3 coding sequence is TGTGCCAGCAGCCCCTCAGGGGGCGTAGCCGGGGAGCTGTTTTTT.

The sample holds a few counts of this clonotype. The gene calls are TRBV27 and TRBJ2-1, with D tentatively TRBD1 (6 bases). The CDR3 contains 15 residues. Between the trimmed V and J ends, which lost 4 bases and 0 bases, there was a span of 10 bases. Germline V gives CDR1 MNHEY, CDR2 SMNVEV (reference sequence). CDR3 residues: CASSSRGPSYNEQFF. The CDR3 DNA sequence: TGTGCCAGCAGTTCCAGGGGCCCCTCCTACAATGAGCAGTTCTTC.

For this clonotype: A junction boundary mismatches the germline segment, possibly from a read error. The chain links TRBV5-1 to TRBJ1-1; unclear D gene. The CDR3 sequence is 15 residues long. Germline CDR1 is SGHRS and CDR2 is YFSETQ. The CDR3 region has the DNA TGCGCCAGCTGCTTTATGGCGGCAGTGCAGCCTGAAGCTTTCTTT. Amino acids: CASCFMAAVQPEAFF.

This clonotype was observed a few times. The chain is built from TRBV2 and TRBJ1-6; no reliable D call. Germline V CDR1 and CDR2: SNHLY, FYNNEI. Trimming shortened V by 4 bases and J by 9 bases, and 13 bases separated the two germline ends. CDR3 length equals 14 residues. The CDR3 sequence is CASSGERVASPLHF. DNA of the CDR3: TGTGCCAGCAGTGGGGAGAGGGTGGCTTCACCCCTCCACTTT.